This T cell receptor beta chain was identified in a study of CD8 T cells in Susac syndrome. Study context: Of the sequenced Susac syndrome patients, 5 or 6 had active disease and eight were in remission. General study results and limits: In total CD8+ repertoires, 15 to 20 Susac-specific public clones were found, and roughly five in CD8+ TEMRA repertoires.

Of note for this clonotype: Its cognate antigen is unknown.

cDNA came from approximately 0.5 to 1 ug RNA primed by random hexamers. Multiplex PCR with immunoSEQ amplified the TCR beta CDR3 across 54 Vbeta and 13 Jbeta. TCRdb called the immunoSEQ multiplex PCR reads again in MiXCR, with one record for every CDR3 protein. The sample holds more than 95,000 distinct CDR3 sequences, about 93% seen once. Germline-derived CDR1 and CDR2 are SGDLS and YYNGEE. This CDR3 is 15 amino acids long. V lost 4 bases and J lost 4, with 17 bases in between. The V and J genes are TRBV9 and TRBJ1-2; D is possibly TRBD1 (5 bases). Sequencing was done on a sample of CD8+ T cells from PBMCs. The receptor comes from a human donor with Susac syndrome. The CDR3 sequence is CASSTGTPRTYGYTF. The CDR3 DNA sequence: TGTGCCAGCAGCACCGGGACGCCAAGGACCTATGGCTACACCTTC.